The clone carrying this TCR beta chain was observed a handful of times. Its specificity is unknown. The germline CDR1 and CDR2 sequences are SNHLY and FYNNEI. The CDR3 sequence is 16 residues long. Trimming took off 3 bases at V and 4 bases at J, with 17 bases between the two ends. Staining for CD45RO/CCR7/CD25/CD127/CD95/CD27 allowed sorting of CD4+ naive, central memory, regulatory and stem cell-like memory cells. The data were taken from a study of beta chain features in type 1 diabetes. Whole-study findings and limits: With patients and controls alike, PCR might favor shorter templates to an equal degree. A cDNA-based sequencing approach could over-represent cells with high TCR expression.

The entirety of the isolated RNA underwent reverse transcription, so expressed TCRB transcripts were sequenced. Naive, central memory and regulatory T cell samples came to a mean of roughly 4 million reads. Profiled with immunoSEQ multiplex PCR; TCRdb holds only in-frame clones, not every one. The sample records hundreds of thousands of clones, about 14% being singletons. The source material was naive CD4+ T cells from blood. This clonotype originated in a man between 18 and 35 years old in good health. The chain links TRBV2 to TRBJ2-3, with D possibly matching TRBD2 (7 bases). The CDR3 sequence: CASSDRRGQGADTQYF. CDR3 bases: TGTGCCAGCAGTGATCGGCGGGGGCAGGGCGCAGATACGCAGTATTTT.